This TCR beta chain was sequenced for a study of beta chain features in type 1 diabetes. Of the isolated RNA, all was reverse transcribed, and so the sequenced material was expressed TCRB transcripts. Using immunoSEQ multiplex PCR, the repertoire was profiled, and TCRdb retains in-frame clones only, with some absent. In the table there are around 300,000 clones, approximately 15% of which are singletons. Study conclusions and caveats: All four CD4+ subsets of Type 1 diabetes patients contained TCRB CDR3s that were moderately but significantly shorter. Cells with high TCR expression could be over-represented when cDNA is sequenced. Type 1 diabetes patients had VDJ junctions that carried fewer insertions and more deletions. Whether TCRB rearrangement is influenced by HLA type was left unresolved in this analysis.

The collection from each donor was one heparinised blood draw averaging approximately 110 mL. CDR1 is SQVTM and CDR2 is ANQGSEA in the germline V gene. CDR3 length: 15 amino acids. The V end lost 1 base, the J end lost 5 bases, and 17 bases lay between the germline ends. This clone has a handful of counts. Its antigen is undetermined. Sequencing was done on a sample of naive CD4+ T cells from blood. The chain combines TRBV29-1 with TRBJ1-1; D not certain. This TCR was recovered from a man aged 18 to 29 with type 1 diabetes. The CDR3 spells CSVEVGFRRGTEAFF. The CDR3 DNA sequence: TGCAGCGTTGAAGTTGGGTTTAGACGGGGTACTGAAGCTTTCTTT.